Reported below is one T cell receptor beta chain. Its antigen is still unknown. This CDR3 spans 17 amino acids. Germline assignment: CDR1 SGDLS and CDR2 YYNGEE. V shed 4 bases and J 2 bases; nucleotides not matched to a gene: 6. Produced via immunoSEQ multiplex PCR; TCRdb's table is partial and in-frame only. The table has more than 2,000 clones, more than 70% seen once. These data come from a study of chemoradiotherapy in HPV16-positive cancers. In the study overall: Candidate HPV-specific T-cell clones and common TCR motifs came from functional assays in two HPV16-positive patients. Findings and limits, study-wide: Candidate HPV-specific clones and E7-related TCR motifs grew in tumor during treatment. Functional assays defining HPV-specific T cells used only a couple of HPV16-positive patients.

This rearrangement joins TRBV9 to TRBJ2-2; 12 bases are a match to TRBD2. Sequencing was performed on tumor tissue, taken from a patient who underwent chemoradiotherapy. This sequence originates from a human donor with HPV-associated anogenital cancer. CDR3 protein: CASSPIGLAGNTGELFF. The CDR3 DNA reads TGTGCCAGCAGCCCAATAGGACTAGCGGGAAACACCGGGGAGCTGTTTTTT.